This is a list of T cell receptor beta chains from one sample in a study of human T cells and chemical hapten exposure. MiXCR was run by TCRdb on the RACE reads, yielding one entry per CDR3 protein. This table holds approximately 320,000 distinct CDR3 sequences, 4.5% to 7% found once. The material sequenced was whole blood, taken in connection with sensitization to the hapten diphenylcyclopropenone (DPC). Every receptor here comes from a woman aged 18-30 years with alopecia areata. Some clones in this sample may be carry-over from other donors' samples. Each CDR3 is given with its conserved first and last residue. D genes are given only for firm matches. Not every row has a clone size; where given, it reads once, few, many or a size class.

J,V,size,D,DNA,CDR3
TRBJ1-1,TRBV20-1,many,-,TGCAGTGCTAGAGGGACATTTCTGGGCACTGAAGCTTTCTTT,CSARGTFLGTEAFF
TRBJ2-7,TRBV25-1,many,-,TGTGCCAGCAGTTACACAGGGCGCCCCTACGAGCAGTACTTC,CASSYTGRPYEQYF
TRBJ2-3,TRBV9,many,TRBD2,TGTGCCAGCAGCGGGGAGCGGGGGGCCTACACAGATACGCAGTATTTT,CASSGERGAYTDTQYF
TRBJ1-1,TRBV6-2/TRBV6-3,-,-,TGTGCCAGCAGTTACGGTCGGAGCACTGAAGCTTTCTTT,CASSYGRSTEAFF
TRBJ2-7,TRBV20-1,few,TRBD1,TGCAGTGCCAACTCAGGGGGCGCATCACCCGAGCAGTACTTC,CSANSGGASPEQYF
TRBJ2-5,TRBV5-1,-,TRBD1,TGCGCCAGCACCTTGGGGTTAACAGGGGGCCAAGAGACCCAGTACTTC,CASTLGLTGGQETQYF
TRBJ2-4,TRBV6-1,few,-,TGTGCCAGCAGTGAAGCAAGACGGCTTGGGGAGTACTTC,CASSEARRLGEYF
TRBJ2-7,TRBV4-3,-,TRBD2,TGCGCCAGCAGCGCCCATCAGCTAGCGGATGAGCAGTACTTC,CASSAHQLADEQYF
TRBJ1-2,TRBV12-3/TRBV12-4,-,-,TGTGCCAGCAGTTTAGTGCCTTTTCCCTATGGCTACACCTTC,CASSLVPFPYGYTF
TRBJ1-5,TRBV2,many,-,TGTGCCAGCAGTGGTAGGGCAGGGCCGCGTAATCAGCCCCAGCATTTT,CASSGRAGPRNQPQHF
TRBJ2-1,TRBV24-1,few,-,TGTGCCACCAGTGAAGCGGATAGGCACAATGAGCAGTTCTTC,CATSEADRHNEQFF
TRBJ2-2,TRBV18,-,-,TGTGCCAGCTCACCAGAAATGCAGGGTTCGAACACCGGGGAGCTGTTTTTT,CASSPEMQGSNTGELFF
TRBJ1-5,TRBV4-3,many,-,TGCGCCAGCAGCCAAGACGGCAGTCCCCAGCATTTT,CASSQDGSPQHF
TRBJ2-3,TRBV5-1,-,-,TGCGCCAGCAGCTTTGGCAGGGGAGGAGATACGCAGTATTTT,CASSFGRGGDTQYF
TRBJ1-1,TRBV7-9,many,TRBD1,TGTGCCAGCAGCTCGACAGGGGGCCTCACTGAAGCTTTCTTT,CASSSTGGLTEAFF
TRBJ1-4,TRBV10-3,-,-,TGTGCCATCATCACACGCAATGCAACTAATGAAAAACTGTTTTTT,CAIITRNATNEKLFF
TRBJ2-4,TRBV6-5,few,TRBD1,TGTGCCAGCGGTAGACAGGGATTAGCCAAAAACATTCAGTACTTC,CASGRQGLAKNIQYF
TRBJ2-3,TRBV9,many,-,TGTGCCAGCAGCGTATTTAACACAGATACGCAGTATTTT,CASSVFNTDTQYF
TRBJ2-2,TRBV2,many,-,TGTGCCAGCAGTACAACAGGACTGGGGGAGCTGTTTTTT,CASSTTGLGELFF
TRBJ1-5,TRBV12-3/TRBV12-4,few,-,TGTGCCAGCAGTTTGGGGCTTCGCAATCAGCCCCAGCATTTT,CASSLGLRNQPQHF
TRBJ2-3,TRBV6-2/TRBV6-3,-,TRBD1,TGTGCCAGCAGTCCTTGGACAGGGCCTGGCCCAGATACGCAGTATTTT,CASSPWTGPGPDTQYF
TRBJ2-1,TRBV10-3,many,TRBD2,TGTGCCAGCAGACTAGCGGCCTCCTACAATGAGCAGTTCTTC,CASRLAASYNEQFF
TRBJ1-6,TRBV7-3,-,-,TGTGCCAGCAGCCGGGGCTCCTATAATTCACCCCTCCACTTT,CASSRGSYNSPLHF
TRBJ2-3,TRBV4-2,many,-,TGTGCCAGCAGCCAAGGAGTCGCGGGCGGCCTCACAGATACGCAGTATTTT,CASSQGVAGGLTDTQYF
TRBJ1-5,TRBV14,few,-,TGTGCCAGCACCGACGGACCGTCAGGCAATCAGCCCCAGCATTTT,CASTDGPSGNQPQHF
TRBJ2-3,TRBV6-5,many,-,TGTGCCAGCAATGAATATGGGCAGGGCACAGATACGCAGTATTTT,CASNEYGQGTDTQYF
TRBJ2-2,TRBV6-4,-,-,TGTGCCAGCAGTGAACAGTTCACCGGGGAGCTGTTTTTT,CASSEQFTGELFF
TRBJ1-4,TRBV11-1,few,-,TGTGCCAGCAGCTTAATCGGCCCCCTAGCAACTAATGAAAAACTGTTTTTT,CASSLIGPLATNEKLFF
TRBJ2-1,TRBV7-2,few,-,TGTGCCAGCAGCCCGCAAATAGGAAAAACCTACAATGAGCAGTTCTTC,CASSPQIGKTYNEQFF
TRBJ2-7,TRBV7-9,few,TRBD2,TGTGCCAGCAGCCATCGGGGGGTCCAGAACGAGCAGTACTTC,CASSHRGVQNEQYF
TRBJ2-5,TRBV21-1,many,-,TGTGCCAGCAGCACCGGGATAGAGACCCAGTACTTC,CASSTGIETQYF
TRBJ2-1,TRBV10-3,many,-,TGTGCCATCAGCAACGGGCTAGCTAGGAAAGGGGGAAAAGGAATTGAGCAGTTCTTC,CAISNGLARKGGKGIEQFF